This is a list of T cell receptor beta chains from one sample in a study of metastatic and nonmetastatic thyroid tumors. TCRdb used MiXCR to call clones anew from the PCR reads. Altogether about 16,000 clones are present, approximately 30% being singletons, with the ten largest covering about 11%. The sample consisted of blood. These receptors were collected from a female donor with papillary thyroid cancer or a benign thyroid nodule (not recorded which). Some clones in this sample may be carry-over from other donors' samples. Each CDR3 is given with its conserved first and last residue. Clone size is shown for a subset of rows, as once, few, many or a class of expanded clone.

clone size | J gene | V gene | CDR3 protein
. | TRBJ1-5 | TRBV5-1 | CASSPQVGGQPQHF
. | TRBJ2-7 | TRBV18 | CASSPLQSGRGGTYEQYF
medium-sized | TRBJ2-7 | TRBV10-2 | CASGTGNYEQYF
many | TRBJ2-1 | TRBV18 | CASSSGGPYNEQFF
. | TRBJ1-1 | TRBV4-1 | CASSQRQGTEAFF
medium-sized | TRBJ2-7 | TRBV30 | CAWSVRTGGDEQYF
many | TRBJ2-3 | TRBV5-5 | CASSEGQGEWGTQYF
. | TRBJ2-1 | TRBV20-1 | CSAKTGTSGYNEQFF
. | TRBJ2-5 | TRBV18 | CASSPPRGGPGQTGKTQYF
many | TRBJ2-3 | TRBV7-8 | CASSPGVAGAIKDTQYF
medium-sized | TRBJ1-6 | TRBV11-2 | CASSPNANSPLHF
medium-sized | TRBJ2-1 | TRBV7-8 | CASSLAWGANNEQFF
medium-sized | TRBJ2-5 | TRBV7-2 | CASSRGGGAGGETQYF
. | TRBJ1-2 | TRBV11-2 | CASSLREPAYGYTF
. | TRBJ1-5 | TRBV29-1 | CSVGPIRGSSNQPQHF
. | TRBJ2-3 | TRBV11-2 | CASSLEEAGTTDTQYF
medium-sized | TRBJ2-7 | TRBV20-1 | CSAGRVSGYEQYF
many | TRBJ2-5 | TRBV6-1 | CASSEVGLAMVETQYF
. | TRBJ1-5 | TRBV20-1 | CSARDEQGRTNQPQHF
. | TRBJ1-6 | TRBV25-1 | CASSEWGSGGSPLHF
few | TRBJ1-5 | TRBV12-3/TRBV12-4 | CANTVEGSQPQHF
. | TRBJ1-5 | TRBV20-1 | CSARYSQGIQPQHF
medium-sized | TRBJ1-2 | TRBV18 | CASSPETHWGGYTF
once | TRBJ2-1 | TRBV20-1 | CSAPPHRGRNEQFF
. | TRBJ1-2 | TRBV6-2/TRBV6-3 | CASSPLVGRDGYTF
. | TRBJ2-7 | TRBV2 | CASSGRTSGGIIEQYF
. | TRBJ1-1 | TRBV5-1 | CASSLAAGQEAFF
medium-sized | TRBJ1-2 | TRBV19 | CASSILVGGFNGYTF
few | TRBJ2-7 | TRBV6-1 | CASSEVFGWEQYF
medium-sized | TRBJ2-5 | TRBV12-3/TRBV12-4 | CASSAGTSGGETQYF
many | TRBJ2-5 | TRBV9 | CASSSPRGGRAETQYF
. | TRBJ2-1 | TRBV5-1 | CASSLAGPAGYEQFF